This T cell receptor beta chain comes out of a study of T cell changes during pregnancy in multiple sclerosis. Trimming removed 4 bases at V and 2 bases at J, with 9 bases between. CDR3 length equals 15 residues. Germline values: CDR1 LGHNT, CDR2 FRNRAP. Clones were sequenced by immunoSEQ multiplex PCR, and TCRdb holds only the in-frame ones, with some missing. The sample shows about 67,000 clones, 80% to 95% of them seen only once. This clonotype was sampled from a female donor in good health, enrolled as a control in a pregnancy study. The V gene is TRBV12-5, the J gene TRBJ2-6; D possibly corresponds to TRBD2 (5 bases). The sequencing here drew on peripheral blood, taken in the second trimester of pregnancy. CDR3 loop: CASGSGSAGANVLTF. The CDR3, as DNA: TGTGCTAGTGGTTCGGGGTCGGCTGGGGCCAACGTCCTGACTTTC.